The source of this T cell receptor (beta chain) is a study of control samples from healthy donors and cancer patients. CDR1 SGHDT and CDR2 YYEEEE come from the germline V gene. The CDR3 consists of 17 residues. Trimming at V came to 7 bases and at J to 2 bases, leaving 11 bases not matched to a gene. Sequencing used immunoSEQ multiplex PCR; TCRdb keeps in-frame clones, though not all of them. The sample consists of 120,000 to 150,000 clones, around nine tenths of them appearing once. The rearrangement links TRBV5-6 to TRBJ2-5; TRBD2 aligns across 13 bases. The sequence derives from a woman aged 25 to 39 in good health. Sequencing was done on a sample of blood. This CDR3 is CASSRGLAGFGQETQYF. The DNA of the CDR3 is TGTGCCAGCTCCCGGGGACTAGCGGGATTCGGGCAAGAGACCCAGTACTTC.